Listed here are 17 T cell receptor beta chains from one sample, sequenced in a study of T cell responses to AZD1222 COVID-19 vaccine. Measured with immunoSEQ multiplex PCR; TCRdb has only the in-frame clones, and not every one. There are 110,000 or so clones in the sample; about 86% occur only once, and about 16% lies in the top ten. The sample consisted of peripheral blood, taken 28 days after the second AZD1222 dose. The receptors shown here come from an adult who received the AZD1222 COVID-19 vaccine.

This clone was picked up a small number of times. J is TRBJ1-2 and V is TRBV2, with 9 bases aligning to TRBD1. Germline CDR1 is SNHLY and CDR2 is FYNNEI. The junction had 7 bases not matched to a gene; V was cut back by 7 bases and J by 4 bases. This CDR3 spans 14 amino acids. CDR3 DNA sequence: TGTGCCAGCACCCCGGGACAGGGCCTCTATGGCTACACCTTC. Translated: CASTPGQGLYGYTF. The variable domain in full, completed from reference TRBV2 and TRBJ1-2, reads EPEVTQTPSHQVTQMGQEVILRCVPISNHLYFYWYRQILGQKVEFLVSFYNNEISEKSEIFDDQFSVERPDGSNFTLKIRSTKLEDSAMYFCASTPGQGLYGYTFGSGTRLTVV.

The chain has TRBV2 and TRBJ1-1, with D unresolved. The germline V and J ends were trimmed by 4 bases and 0 bases, with 6 bases remaining between them. The length of the CDR3 is 13 residues. Per germline, CDR1 SNHLY and CDR2 FYNNEI. The CDR3 sequence is CASSGVLNTEAFF. The CDR3 DNA reads as TGTGCCAGCAGTGGAGTGCTGAACACTGAAGCTTTCTTT. Drawing the rest from reference TRBV2 and TRBJ1-1, the complete variable domain is EPEVTQTPSHQVTQMGQEVILRCVPISNHLYFYWYRQILGQKVEFLVSFYNNEISEKSEIFDDQFSVERPDGSNFTLKIRSTKLEDSAMYFCASSGVLNTEAFFGQGTRLTVV.

On this clone: An end of the junction differs from the germline gene, which may be a read error. This chain joins TRBV2 and TRBJ1-2; TRBD1 matches 7 bases. The CDR3 is 13 amino acids. Germline V lookup: CDR1 SNHLY, CDR2 FYNNEI. CDR3 sequence (DNA): TGTGCCAGCGGGACAGAAGACCTTACTCCCCTCAACTTC. This translates into CASGTEDLTPLNF. The full variable domain, with the rest looked up from reference TRBV2 and TRBJ1-2, is EPEVTQTPSHQVTQMGQEVILRCVPISNHLYFYWYRQILGQKVEFLVSFYNNEISEKSEIFDDQFSVERPDGSNFTLKIRSTKLEDSAMYFCASGTEDLTPLNFGSGTRLTVV.

This clone was seen only once. The genes are TRBV7-2 and TRBJ1-2; 10 nucleotides line up with TRBD1. Germline loops: CDR1 SGHTA, CDR2 FQGNSA. J was trimmed by 5 bases and V by 0 bases; bases with no gene match: 3. The CDR3 has 15 residues. CDR3 bases: TGTGCCAGCAGCTTAGCTGGGGACAGGGGATATGGCTACACCTTC. It yields the protein CASSLAGDRGYGYTF.

The rearrangement links TRBV6-5 to TRBJ2-5, with a weak D call TRBD2 (5 bases). CDR1 MNHEY and CDR2 SVGAGI come from the germline V gene. Trimming pared 5 bases from V and 4 bases from J, leaving 8 bases between. This CDR3 has 12 amino acids. The DNA for the CDR3 is TGTGCCAGCAGTCGCGGAGGAGAGACCCAGTACTTC. It specifies CASSRGGETQYF.

This clone has a handful of counts. This sequence joins TRBV5-1 and TRBJ2-1; 10 bases match TRBD2. V lost 0 bases and J lost 8; bases outside the gene matches: 8. The germline gives CDR1 SGHRS, CDR2 YFSETQ. The CDR3 sequence is 16 residues long. The CDR3, as DNA: TGCGCCAGCAGCTTGGAACTAGCGGGAAAGTGGGATGAGCAGTTCTTC. This encodes CASSLELAGKWDEQFF.

V usage is TRBV27 and J usage is TRBJ2-3; 9 nucleotides line up with TRBD2. CDR3 length equals 16 residues. From germline, CDR1 is MNHEY and CDR2 SMNVEV (reference sequence). V dropped 5 bases and J dropped 2; count of bases not matched to a gene: 8. The CDR3 DNA follows: TGTGCCAGCAGTGATATAGCGGGAGCGCCCACAGATACGCAGTATTTT. Protein: CASSDIAGAPTDTQYF.

CDR3 in DNA: TGTGCCAGCAGCCTACTAGCGGGAGCGGTCAATGAGCAGTTCTTC. Protein product: CASSLLAGAVNEQFF. The gene calls are TRBV3-1 (or the pseudogene TRBV3-2) and TRBJ2-1; TRBD2 agrees at 11 bases. V was pared by 4 bases and J by 6 bases, with 5 bases of the junction left unmatched. Germline CDR1 reads LGHDT; CDR2 reads YNNKEL (reference sequence). The CDR3 runs to 15 residues.

The chain employs TRBV7-9 and TRBJ1-2, with a weak D call TRBD1 (6 bases). V shed 1 base and J shed 7 bases, with 13 bases lying between them. The germline V gene encodes CDR1 SEHNR and CDR2 FQNEAQ (reference sequence). The CDR3 runs to 14 residues. The DNA of the CDR3 is TGTGCCAGCAGCTTAGGGGCCGGGGGGCTTGGCTACACCTTC. As protein: CASSLGAGGLGYTF.

The V and J genes are TRBV19 and TRBJ2-3; 7 bases are a match to TRBD2. V was pared by 5 bases and J by 1 base, with 9 bases of the junction left unmatched. This CDR3 contains 16 residues. Germline CDR1 reads LNHDA; CDR2 reads SQIVND (reference sequence). The CDR3: CASSPPGLGGTDTQYF. The CDR3 DNA reads as TGTGCCAGTAGTCCCCCAGGACTAGGCGGCACAGATACGCAGTATTTT.

J is TRBJ2-1 and V is TRBV27; D tentatively reads TRBD1 or TRBD2 (5 bases each). The germline V gene encodes CDR1 MNHEY and CDR2 SMNVEV (reference sequence). The V end lost 9 bases, the J end lost 5 bases, and 17 bases lay between the germline ends. There are 14 residues in the CDR3. The CDR3 loop is CASCNPGTDNEQFF. The CDR3 DNA follows: TGTGCCAGTTGCAATCCCGGGACCGACAATGAGCAGTTCTTC.

The chain couples TRBV6-4 to TRBJ2-3; 10 nucleotides match TRBD2. This CDR3 has 15 residues. Germline V gene sequence: CDR1 MRHNA, CDR2 SNTAGT. Trimming cost V 6 bases and J 2 bases; bases outside gene matches: 5. DNA for the CDR3: TGTGCCAGCAGCGTTACTAGCGGGGCCACAGATACGCAGTATTTT. Encoded protein: CASSVTSGATDTQYF.

This chain connects TRBV7-2 to TRBJ2-1; D remains unclear. Looked up from germline, CDR1 is SGHTA and CDR2 is FQGNSA. The CDR3 has 15 residues. V lost 1 base, J lost 4 bases, and 11 bases lay in between. CDR3 residues: CASSLDGLGYNEQFF. CDR3 nucleotides: TGTGCCAGCAGCTTAGATGGGCTAGGATACAATGAGCAGTTCTTC.

This rearrangement joins TRBV10-3 to TRBJ1-3; the D gene is possibly TRBD1 (6 bases). Germline CDR1 ENHRY, CDR2 SYGVKD. The CDR3 spans 13 residues. V lost 10 bases and J lost 7, with 17 bases in between. CDR3 DNA sequence: TGTGCCAGCCTCGGACAGTCGGGGAACACCATATATTTT. Its translation: CASLGQSGNTIYF.

This clone has only one observation. The CDR3 DNA reads as TGTGCCAGCAGCTCGCAGGGGGGCACTAATGAAAAACTGTTTTTT. Its translation: CASSSQGGTNEKLFF. The rearrangement joins TRBV5-4 to TRBJ1-4, with TRBD1 matching 7 bases. The CDR3 consists of 15 residues. Losses at the gene ends were 3 bases for V and 2 bases for J; bases not matched to a gene: 4. In germline, CDR1 is SGHNT, CDR2 YYREEE (reference sequence).

This chain links TRBV5-5 with TRBJ2-1; 7 positions match TRBD2. Unmatched junction bases numbered 10, after V lost 0 bases and J lost 4 bases. Germline CDR1 SGHKS, CDR2 YYEKEE (reference sequence). This CDR3 has 17 amino acids. The CDR3: CASSLGSSGVRYNEQFF. CDR3 DNA sequence: TGTGCCAGCAGCTTGGGCTCTAGCGGCGTGAGGTACAATGAGCAGTTCTTC.

This chain connects TRBV7-6 to TRBJ2-7, with D possibly TRBD1 on 6 matching bases. The CDR3 is made up of 15 amino acids. V shed 5 bases and J shed 3 bases, with 17 bases lying between them. In germline, CDR1 is SGHVS, CDR2 FNYEAQ. The CDR3 loop reads CASSDQGTRGYEQYF. Written as DNA, the CDR3 is TGTGCCAGCAGCGACCAGGGGACACGAGGCTACGAGCAGTACTTC.